The clone carrying this TCR beta chain has ten or more counts. The antigen is undetermined. Germline V gene lookup returns CDR1 SEHNR and CDR2 FQNEAQ (reference sequence). The CDR3 has 16 amino acids. The junction had 14 bases not matched to a gene; V was cut back by 5 bases and J by 6 bases. The source of the sample is a study of T cells in Graves' hyperthyroidism and ophthalmopathy. Study-wide points: Most expanded thyroid clonotypes above 0.001 recurred in blood. Ophthalmopathy and stable hyperthyroidism were separated by a 13 V-J model.

Exclusion of a patient resulted from uncontrolled infection, other autoimmune disease, pregnancy or lactation. TCR beta CDR3 regions were amplified from RNA transcripts. First-round RT-PCR targeting the TCR CDR3 was performed with the HTBI primer set. In TCRdb, the multiplex PCR reads were re-called with MiXCR into one record per CDR3 protein. The sample holds about 320,000 distinct CDR3 sequences; around 16% are singletons and the top ten take around a third. The chain employs TRBV7-9 and TRBJ2-3; TRBD2 agrees at 7 bases. The sequence was collected from a man aged 25-45 years with Graves' hyperthyroidism. What was sequenced was blood. CDR3 in DNA: TGTGCCAGCAGCGGGGGGGACCGAGCGGCGTCGGATACGCAGTATTTT. Its translation is CASSGGDRAASDTQYF.